This T cell receptor beta chain was sequenced in a study of blood T cells in healthy people across ages (dated by TCRdb to the mid-2010s). With respect to the entire study: In model experiments, template switching captured about one uniquely barcoded TCR beta cDNA molecule for every two T cells. To avoid experimental bias, donors of different ages were distributed randomly across sequencing lanes. The donors were split into four age groups: young (average around 16 years), middle-aged (around 37), aged (roughly 68) and long-lived (under 90). Using deep sequencing normalized with unique cDNA molecular identifiers, the study measured how TCR beta repertoire diversity changes with age. Using the same blood draw, the study looked at two additional independent replicas of 1 million unique cDNA reads for two donors, one aged 18 to 30 and the other aged 80 or older. General findings and caveats noted by the study authors: Because profiling used bulk unsorted PBMCs, naive and antigen-experienced compartments could not be compared conclusively. Observed TCR beta diversity correlated strongly with the percentage of naive T cells measured by flow cytometry. As age increased, observed TCR beta diversity per million T cells dropped in a roughly linear way, and a significant reduction was already evident by age 40. Estimates of total diversity from one million sequenced T cells were regarded as lower bounds and underestimates. The long-lived group showed more naive CD4+ T cells, fewer expanded clones and increased TCR diversity than the aged group, suggesting age selection. The CMV infection status of donors was not known, potentially confounding age-related changes in expanded clonotypes.

The donors were roughly 38 Caucasian individuals from Russia, aged 6 to 90 years, who were systemically healthy. Each donor gave ten milliliters of peripheral blood, drawn into EDTA-treated Vacutainer tubes. Ficoll-Paque density-gradient centrifugation was used to isolate PBMCs, with at least 6 million obtained per sample. Trizol reagent was used to extract total RNA from the PBMCs, yielding at least 5.5 micrograms per sample. For every donor, flow cytometry on a PBMC aliquot measured the percentage of naive CD45RAhigh/CD27high T cells. Library construction relied on 5' RACE. Sequencer: Illumina HiSeq 2500. A second PCR of about 6 to 11 cycles was performed with a sample-barcoded 5' primer and a J-beta primer mix. Each TCR beta cDNA molecule received a unique molecular identifier from a template-switch 5' adaptor carrying 12 random nucleotides. Each sample yielded at least 3 million CDR3-containing paired-end reads. All of the RNA was converted into first-strand cDNA using the Mint cDNA synthesis kit, with a TRBC-specific oligonucleotide serving as the primer. All cDNA was treated with uracil-DNA glycosylase and then went through a first 18-cycle PCR with the universal primers M1SS and BC2_uni_R. Processing in the source paper ran as follows. For normalization, 1 million high-quality reads were randomly selected from each sample, with every read carrying a distinct molecular identifier. Reads sharing molecular identifiers were discarded rather than binned into consensus sequences. CDR3 identification, clonotype clustering and error correction used MiTCR with a Q25 quality threshold and the strictest error-elimination algorithm. Lower-bound total TCR beta diversity was estimated with a nonparametric unseen species model using Euler transformation. TCRdb applied fastp at Q25 and MiXCR to the public reads, then kept only in-frame beta chains. Every entry covers one CDR3 protein and lists the most common genes and DNA from its rows. The V and J calls reflect TCRdb's pipeline rather than the authors' work. The sample table records some 700,000 distinct CDR3 sequences; about 20% of these occur just once. Of the sample, roughly 22% is held by the ten largest clones.

As for this clonotype: The specificity of this receptor is unknown. Per-nucleotide qualities are absent, and no much larger clonotype sits a single base away.

Material: blood. The clonotype comes from a man between 65 and 80 years old in good health.

The DNA sequence is as follows: TGTGCCAGCAGCCGACAGGGTGTGGATGAGCAGTTCTTC. It is translated as CASSRQGVDEQFF. Here the chain combines TRBV14 and TRBJ2-1; 7 junctional bases match TRBD1. Its CDR3 holds 13 amino acids, cysteine through phenylalanine. Only the CDR3 DNA stays, 39 bases, in frame from base 1. Sequences SGHDN (CDR1) and FVKESK (CDR2) are obtained from the germline V gene. V is cut back by 4 bases and J by 8 bases, with 5 bases in the junction unmatched.